This TCR beta chain comes out of a study of CD4 T cells in relation to SARS-CoV-2 and coronaviruses. Study-wide background: The restricting HLA molecule for shared crossreactive spike epitopes was mapped. Overall study findings and caveats: Culture-expanded clones reflect memory recall rather than primary priming during culture. This crossreactivity analysis covered spike protein alone, no other viral proteins. No donor gave both pre-pandemic and post-infection samples.

On this clone itself: Antigen unknown.

Assay: immunoSEQ multiplex PCR; the TCRdb copy retains only in-frame clones and omits some. The data hold 60,000 to 65,000 clones, with 85% to 95% observed a single time. Before the COVID-19 pandemic, during about 2011-2018, CD4+ T cells were taken from unexposed donors. V lost 4 bases and J 2 bases, leaving 12 bases between the germline ends. Germline V gives CDR1 MDHEN, CDR2 SYDVKM. This CDR3 contains 14 residues. Sequenced sample: naive CD4+ T cells from PBMCs. Subset here: naive CD4+ T cells isolated by negative enrichment. This receptor was obtained from a human donor in good health. The rearrangement uses TRBV28 and TRBJ2-7, with D maybe TRBD1 (5 bases). Here the CDR3 reads CASSSLGVTYEQYF. The CDR3 nucleotides are TGTGCCAGCAGTTCCCTAGGGGTTACCTACGAGCAGTACTTC.